Each of the 7 T cell receptor beta chains below was sequenced from the same sample in a study of CD8 T cells in ankylosing spondylitis. TCRdb analysed the 5' RACE reads with MiXCR anew, one entry per CDR3 protein. The data contain 300,000 to 350,000 distinct CDR3 sequences, 14% to 15% of them singletons. The specimen was blood, either unsorted or a sorted T cell fraction (not recorded which). The receptors derive from a male donor with ankylosing spondylitis or in good health (not recorded which).

The rearrangement links TRBV20-1 to TRBJ2-5, with D perhaps TRBD2 (7 bases). V gave up 4 bases and J gave up 5 bases, with 11 bases separating them. Germline V gene lookup returns CDR1 DFQATT and CDR2 SNEGSKA (reference sequence). The CDR3 covers 12 residues. CDR3 region: CSATGEGETQYF. CDR3 sequence (DNA): TGCAGTGCTACAGGGGAGGGGGAGACCCAGTACTTC.

DNA for the CDR3: TGTGCCAGCAGTTTTGCAGGGGCTCAAGGCTACACCTTC. Translated, it gives CASSFAGAQGYTF. J is TRBJ1-2 and V is TRBV12-3 or TRBV12-4; D might be TRBD1 (6 bases). V dropped 3 bases and J dropped 8 bases, with 13 bases sitting between them. This CDR3 spans 13 amino acids.

The gene calls are TRBV6-1 and TRBJ2-7; possible D gene TRBD1, 5 bases. The germline gives CDR1 MNHNS, CDR2 SASEGT. The CDR3 consists of 12 residues. The V end lost 4 bases, the J end lost 3 bases, and 7 bases lay between the germline ends. CDR3 region: CASSVQDYEQYF. CDR3 nucleotides: TGTGCCAGCAGTGTACAGGACTACGAGCAGTACTTC.

This clonotype turned up a few times. The V and J genes are TRBV6-5 and TRBJ1-6; D is uncertain. V lost 0 bases to trimming and J lost 0 bases, with 12 bases between them. The CDR3 consists of 18 residues. CDR1 and CDR2 (germline): MNHEY, SVGAGI. As DNA, the CDR3 is TGTGCCAGCAGTTACTCGATAGGAGGGAGCTCCTATAATTCACCCCTCCACTTT. Amino acid sequence: CASSYSIGGSSYNSPLHF.

The chain carries TRBV12-3 or TRBV12-4 and TRBJ2-1, with TRBD2 matching over 8 bases. V trimming: 5 bases; J trimming: 9 bases; junction bases outside the gene matches: 6. This CDR3 has 13 amino acids. DNA of the CDR3: TGTGCCAGCAGTCCAGACGGGGGGGGTGAGCAGTTCTTC. It yields the protein CASSPDGGGEQFF.

The genes are TRBV7-9 and TRBJ2-3; a possible D gene is TRBD2 (6 bases). Trimming took off 1 base at V and 4 bases at J, with 12 bases between the two ends. Germline V lookup: CDR1 SEHNR, CDR2 FQNEAQ (reference sequence). This CDR3 spans 15 amino acids. This CDR3 reads CASSLDTSSADTQYF. CDR3 coding DNA: TGTGCCAGCAGCTTAGATACTAGCAGCGCAGATACGCAGTATTTT.

The V gene is TRBV7-2, the J gene TRBJ2-1; D remains unclear. The germline V gene encodes CDR1 SGHTA and CDR2 FQGNSA. With 5 bases removed from V and 0 bases from J, the gap between germline ends came to 11 bases. The CDR3 contains 15 residues. The CDR3 region has the DNA TGTGCCAGCAGCGTCGACTCCCGCTCCTACAATGAGCAGTTCTTC. It encodes CASSVDSRSYNEQFF.